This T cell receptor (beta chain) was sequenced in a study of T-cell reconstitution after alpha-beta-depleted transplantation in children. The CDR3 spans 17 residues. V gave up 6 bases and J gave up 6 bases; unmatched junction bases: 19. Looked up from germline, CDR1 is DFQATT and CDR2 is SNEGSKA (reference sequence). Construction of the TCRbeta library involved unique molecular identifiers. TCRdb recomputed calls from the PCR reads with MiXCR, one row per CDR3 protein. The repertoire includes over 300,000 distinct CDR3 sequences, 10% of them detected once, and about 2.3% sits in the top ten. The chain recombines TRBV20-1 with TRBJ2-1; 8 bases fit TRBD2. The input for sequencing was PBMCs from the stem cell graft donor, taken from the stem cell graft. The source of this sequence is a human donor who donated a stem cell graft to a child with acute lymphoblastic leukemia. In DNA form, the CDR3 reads TGCAGTGCGAGCGACACCGGCTGGCTAGCGGGCCTCAATGAGCAGTTCTTC. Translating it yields CSASDTGWLAGLNEQFF.